The 23 T cell receptor beta chains below were found in one sample sequenced in a study of blood T cells in healthy people across ages. A second about 6 to 11 cycle PCR used barcoded and J-beta primers. One entry per CDR3 protein, called by TCRdb with MiXCR from the 5' RACE reads. Of 1.6 million or so distinct CDR3 sequences in the sample, 34% were seen once. Sequenced sample: blood. The receptors shown here come from a woman aged 25 to 39 in good health.

V gene TRBV5-1 combines with J gene TRBJ1-1, with TRBD1 identical over 12 bases. Germline trimming cut 4 bases from V and 5 bases from J; bases unmatched to any gene: 6. CDR3 length: 15 amino acids. In germline, CDR1 is SGHRS, CDR2 YFSETQ. The DNA of the CDR3 is TGCGCCAGCAGCCCGGGACAGGGGGCTTGGACTGAAGCTTTCTTT. Translated, it gives CASSPGQGAWTEAFF.

This chain links TRBV4-2 with TRBJ2-2; 10 nucleotides align to TRBD1. The CDR3 contains 17 residues. V was pared by 0 bases and J by 1 base, with 2 bases of the junction left unmatched. Germline CDR1 and CDR2: LGHNA and YNFKEQ. CDR3 loop: CASSQDRDRGNTGELFF. CDR3 in DNA: TGTGCCAGCAGCCAAGATAGGGACAGGGGGAACACCGGGGAGCTGTTTTTT.

This clonotype was observed a handful of times. The V call is TRBV9, the J call TRBJ2-3, with D possibly TRBD2 on 6 matching bases. Trimming pared 0 bases from V and 1 base from J, leaving 12 bases between. The CDR3 covers 16 residues. CDR1 is SGDLS and CDR2 is YYNGEE in the germline V gene. The CDR3 reads CASSVGLQRGTDTQYF. CDR3 in DNA: TGTGCCAGCAGCGTAGGTCTGCAGCGGGGCACAGATACGCAGTATTTT.

This clonotype was observed a handful of times. The gene calls are TRBV9 and TRBJ2-7; 13 nucleotides align to TRBD2. The CDR3 contains 15 residues. V gave up 3 bases and J gave up 3 bases; unmatched junction bases: 3. Germline CDR1 and CDR2: SGDLS and YYNGEE. This CDR3 is CASSAGTSGIYEQYF. The CDR3 nucleotides read TGTGCCAGCAGCGCTGGGACTAGCGGGATCTACGAGCAGTACTTC.

The genes are TRBV18 and TRBJ2-1, with a tentative D call TRBD2 (6 bases). Germline CDR1 reads KGHSH; CDR2 reads LQKENI. This CDR3 comprises 15 residues. Trimming shortened V by 4 bases and J by 8 bases, and 18 bases separated the two germline ends. DNA of the CDR3: TGTGCCAGCTCACGAGCTAGCGAGGAGTTCCATGAGCAGTTCTTC. Its translation: CASSRASEEFHEQFF.

This chain uses TRBV27 with TRBJ1-2; 8 bases line up with TRBD1. The germline V gene encodes CDR1 MNHEY and CDR2 SMNVEV (reference sequence). The CDR3 has 16 residues. J was trimmed by 7 bases and V by 6 bases; bases with no gene match: 16. The CDR3 here is CASSRYRGDGIGGYTF. The CDR3 DNA reads TGTGCCAGCAGCCGATACAGGGGGGACGGGATTGGTGGCTACACCTTC.

This rearrangement joins TRBV27 to TRBJ2-7; maybe TRBD1 (6 bases). CDR1 MNHEY and CDR2 SMNVEV come from the germline V gene (reference sequence). V was clipped by 3 bases and J by 1 base, with 10 bases between them. The CDR3 is made up of 14 amino acids. Here the CDR3 DNA reads TGTGCCAGCAGTTTCCGTGGACAGTCCTACGAGCAGTACTTC. It encodes CASSFRGQSYEQYF.

This clonotype showed up many times. J is TRBJ2-1 and V is TRBV9; 7 positions match TRBD2. The CDR3 loop spans 13 amino acids. Trimming at V came to 4 bases and at J to 7 bases, leaving 5 bases not matched to a gene. Germline values: CDR1 SGDLS, CDR2 YYNGEE. The CDR3 spells CASSRNSGNEQFF. The CDR3 DNA is TGTGCCAGCAGCCGTAATAGCGGGAATGAGCAGTTCTTC.

With regard to this clonotype: Being one base from a much bigger clone, this may be a read error. This chain joins TRBV20-1 and TRBJ1-5; TRBD1 agrees at 8 bases. Germline V gene data show CDR1 as DFQATT and CDR2 as SNEGSKA (reference sequence). The CDR3 has 16 residues. The CDR3 here is CSARDTDRAGNRPQHF. In nucleotides, the CDR3 is TGCAGTGCTAGAGATACGGACAGGGCAGGGAATCGGCCCCAGCATTTT.

The chain couples TRBV30 to TRBJ1-5; D may be TRBD1 (5 bases). This CDR3 has 15 residues. Germline V gene lookup returns CDR1 GTSNPN and CDR2 SVGIG (reference sequence). V gave up 2 bases and J gave up 5 bases, with 16 bases separating them. The CDR3 DNA sequence: TGTGCCTGGAGTACCCTCGGGGCAGAGGATCAGCCCCAGCATTTT. Translating gives CAWSTLGAEDQPQHF.

This clonotype came up a few times. This rearrangement joins TRBV7-3 to TRBJ2-3, with 7 bases that match TRBD1. Germline V gene sequence: CDR1 SGHTA, CDR2 FQGTGA. V was pared by 4 bases and J by 2 bases, with 12 bases of the junction left unmatched. The CDR3 has 17 amino acids. The chain's CDR3 is CASSSGMTGLNTDTQYF. CDR3 DNA: TGTGCCAGCAGCTCGGGCATGACAGGGCTTAACACAGATACGCAGTATTTT.

In its sample, this clonotype was seen a few times. The J gene is TRBJ2-7, the V gene TRBV4-1; D may correspond to TRBD1 or TRBD2 (6 bases each). The germline gives CDR1 MGHRA, CDR2 YSYEKL. The V gene lost 1 base and the J gene lost 4 bases, with 17 bases spanning the gap. This CDR3 is 16 amino acids long. The CDR3 nucleotides are TGCGCCAGCAGCCAAGGATATAGGGGGGCGGGGTACGAGCAGTACTTC. It yields the protein CASSQGYRGAGYEQYF.

There are a few counts of this clonotype. The chain uses TRBV20-1 and TRBJ1-1; 8 bases agree with TRBD1. The junction had 4 bases not matched to a gene; V was cut back by 1 base and J by 6 bases. This CDR3 spans 13 amino acids. The germline CDR1 and CDR2 sequences are DFQATT and SNEGSKA (reference sequence). Written as DNA, the CDR3 is TGCAGTGCTAGAGTAAAACAGGGGGCTGAAGCTTTCTTT. This translates into CSARVKQGAEAFF.

Note on this clonotype: It is unclear where the CDR3 begins or ends on the DNA, so no DNA is shown, and the CDR3 is as TCRdb lists it. This chain's CDR3 is CASSLGRAGRETQYF. J is TRBJ2-5 and V is TRBV7-3; no check of the table's D call, TRBD1, against the DNA was made. The CDR3 is 15 residues long, counting both termini. Per the germline V gene, CDR1 is SGHTA and CDR2 is FQGTGA.

This clonotype was observed a handful of times. The chain recombines TRBV20-1 with TRBJ2-5; tentative D call: TRBD1 (5 bases). The CDR3 has 12 amino acids. Germline lookup yields CDR1 DFQATT and CDR2 SNEGSKA (reference sequence). V gave up 3 bases and J gave up 5 bases, with 10 bases separating them. CDR3 coding DNA: TGCAGTGCTAGCCCAGGGCTGGAGACCCAGTACTTC. Translated: CSASPGLETQYF.

This sequence joins TRBV2 and TRBJ1-5; 8 nucleotides align to TRBD1. With 6 bases clipped from V and 6 bases from J, the junction kept 10 bases outside the gene matches. Germline CDR1 is SNHLY and CDR2 is FYNNEI. CDR3 length equals 15 residues. This CDR3 is CASRDRVLGGQPQHF. CDR3 DNA: TGTGCCAGCAGGGACAGGGTGTTGGGAGGTCAGCCCCAGCATTTT.

This clonotype was seen a few times. The chain uses TRBV14 and TRBJ2-2; possibly TRBD1 for D (6 bases). The CDR3 consists of 16 residues. Germline assignment: CDR1 SGHDN and CDR2 FVKESK. The V end lost 4 bases, the J end lost 4 bases, and 16 bases lay between the germline ends. CDR3 sequence (DNA): TGTGCCAGCAGCCCGTTTGGGGGCAAGACCACCGGGGAGCTGTTTTTT. Amino acids: CASSPFGGKTTGELFF.

The chain links TRBV7-6 to TRBJ1-6, with 7 bases fitting TRBD1. The trim removed 10 bases at V and 6 bases at J, leaving 6 bases unmatched. CDR3 length: 13 residues. Looked up from germline, CDR1 is SGHVS and CDR2 is FNYEAQ. The CDR3, as DNA: TGTGCCACCCGACAGGGTCTTAATTCACCCCTCCACTTT. Translated, it gives CATRQGLNSPLHF.

The chain employs TRBV20-1 and TRBJ2-6; D gene unclear. The V end lost 6 bases, the J end lost 6 bases, and 12 bases lay between the germline ends. This CDR3 comprises 13 residues. Looked up from germline, CDR1 is DFQATT and CDR2 is SNEGSKA (reference sequence). The CDR3 loop is CSAPRVSANVLTF. In nucleotides, the CDR3 is TGCAGTGCCCCACGGGTCTCGGCCAACGTCCTGACTTTC.

This clonotype was observed once. A much larger clone lies a single base off, so this may be a read error. DNA of the CDR3: TGCAGCGTTCCCCTTACCTACTACAATGAGCAGTTCTTC. Its protein product is CSVPLTYYNEQFF. The V gene is TRBV29-1, the J gene TRBJ2-1, with D unresolved. V dropped 5 bases and J dropped 3 bases, with 11 bases sitting between them. From germline, CDR1 is SQVTM and CDR2 ANQGSEA. CDR3 length: 13 amino acids.

This clonotype has just a few counts. Relative to the germline gene, one junction end is altered; a read error may explain this. This rearrangement joins TRBV29-1 to TRBJ2-1, with a weak D call TRBD1 (6 bases). The CDR3 consists of 14 residues. Germline-derived CDR1 and CDR2 are SQVTM and ANQGSEA. The CDR3 loop is CSVTARQAYNEQFF. CDR3 nucleotides: TGCAGCGTTACTGCAAGACAGGCCTATAATGAGCAGTTCTTC.

This chain joins TRBV6-2 or TRBV6-3 and TRBJ1-1; a weak D match, TRBD1 (5 bases). The V gene lost 5 bases and the J gene lost 3 bases, with 16 bases spanning the gap. The CDR3 has 15 amino acids. The V gene's germline CDR1 is MNHEY and CDR2 SVGEGT. CDR3 region: CASSRDLRADTEAFF. In DNA form, the CDR3 reads TGTGCCAGCAGTCGGGACCTAAGAGCAGACACTGAAGCTTTCTTT.

A few counts support this clonotype. The chain couples TRBV20-1 to TRBJ2-3; D ambiguous. Germline V lookup: CDR1 DFQATT, CDR2 SNEGSKA (reference sequence). Trimming stripped 5 bases from V and 0 bases from J, with 12 bases between. CDR3 length: 14 amino acids. Here the CDR3 DNA reads TGCAGTGCTCCCAGGTTATCTAGCACAGATACGCAGTATTTT. Translated, it gives CSAPRLSSTDTQYF.